A selection of T cell receptor beta chains follows, all from one sample in a study of cytomegalovirus exposure and HLA in healthy donors. Some clones are missing from TCRdb's copy, which holds only in-frame ones; the method was immunoSEQ multiplex PCR. This table has 55,000 to 80,000 clones, 65% to 70% appearing once. What was sequenced was PBMCs. All receptors come from a man aged 40-49 years in good health and CMV-seropositive. Both conserved end residues are part of each CDR3. D genes are given only for firm matches. Rows give clone size only sometimes, using once, few, many, or a class for an expanded clone.

clone_size	v_call	j_call	d_call	cdr3_aa	cdr3_nt
few	TRBV6-4	TRBJ1-2	TRBD1	CASSDSRGANGYTF	TGTGCCAGCAGTGACTCCAGGGGGGCTAATGGCTACACCTTC
few	TRBV5-5	TRBJ1-1	-	CASSYKIGVKVGEAFF	TGTGCCAGCAGCTACAAGATCGGGGTTAAGGTTGGTGAAGCTTTCTTT
-	TRBV27	TRBJ2-7	TRBD1	CASSRTGTFEQYF	TGTGCCAGCAGCCGGACAGGGACGTTCGAGCAGTACTTC
-	TRBV7-9	TRBJ1-4	TRBD1	CASSTDPGQKKTTNEKLFF	TGTGCCAGCAGCACCGACCCGGGACAGAAGAAAACAACTAATGAAAAACTGTTTTTT
few	TRBV2	TRBJ2-1	TRBD1	CASSQGARVGGKYNEQFF	TGTGCCAGCAGTCAGGGGGCAAGGGTAGGGGGGAAATACAATGAGCAGTTCTTC
-	TRBV11-3	TRBJ2-2	-	CASSDTEVGELFF	TGTGCCAGCAGCGATACTGAGGTCGGGGAGCTGTTTTTT
-	TRBV2	TRBJ1-6	-	CASSESLDSPLHF	TGTGCCAGCAGTGAATCTCTAGATTCACCCCTCCACTTT
-	TRBV27	TRBJ2-7	-	CASSPQGGPYEQYF	TGTGCCAGCAGTCCCCAGGGGGGTCCCTACGAGCAGTACTTC
-	TRBV7-9	TRBJ2-5	-	CASSPPAGGGWSQYF	TGTGCCAGCAGCCCTCCGGCCGGCGGAGGTTGGAGCCAGTACTTC
few	TRBV19	TRBJ1-2	-	CASSVNRVLYGYTF	TGTGCCAGTAGTGTTAACAGGGTGCTATATGGCTACACCTTC
-	TRBV29-1	TRBJ2-7	-	CSVEDYLEGKGEQYF	TGCAGCGTTGAAGATTATCTCGAGGGCAAGGGCGAGCAGTACTTC
few	TRBV7-9	TRBJ2-1	TRBD2	CASSLVSGGAVEQFF	TGTGCCAGCAGCTTAGTTAGCGGGGGGGCCGTAGAGCAGTTCTTC
-	TRBV30	TRBJ1-1	TRBD1	CAWSVRGQGMGLNTEAFF	TGTGCCTGGAGTGTACGGGGACAGGGGATGGGATTGAACACTGAAGCTTTCTTT
few	TRBV6-6	TRBJ1-6	TRBD1	CASCPTGLSPLHF	TGTGCCAGTTGCCCGACAGGGCTGTCACCCCTCCACTTT
-	TRBV18	TRBJ1-2	TRBD1	CASSPIEGADGYTF	TGTGCCAGCTCCCCTATCGAGGGGGCAGATGGCTACACCTTC
few	TRBV6-1	TRBJ1-5	-	CATLNHQPQHF	TGTGCCACCCTAAATCATCAGCCCCAGCATTTT
-	TRBV28	TRBJ1-2	TRBD1	CASSSDRGPYGYTF	TGTGCCAGCAGTTCCGACAGGGGGCCCTATGGCTACACCTTC
-	TRBV6-1	TRBJ1-2	-	CASSGQGPYYGYTF	TGTGCCAGCAGTGGCCAGGGCCCTTACTATGGCTACACCTTC